This TCR beta chain derives from a study of beta chain features in type 1 diabetes. The sequenced template was cDNA made from the entire isolated RNA. Using immunoSEQ multiplex PCR, the repertoire was profiled, and TCRdb retains in-frame clones only, with some absent. Here the sample spans hundreds of thousands of clones, under 15% being singletons. Comments on this clone: Its target is unknown.

The study's findings and limits: Across all four CD4+ subsets, people with type 1 diabetes showed modestly shorter TCRB CDR3s.

The CDR3 is 15 amino acids. The V end lost 9 bases, the J end lost 0 bases, and 16 bases lay between the germline ends. CDR1 is ENHRY, CDR2 SYGVKD, per germline. The receptor was isolated from a man younger than 30 with type 1 diabetes. Sample: naive CD4+ T cells from blood. This chain links TRBV10-3 with TRBJ2-3; no clear D gene. Here the CDR3 reads CAISWTGSSTDTQYF. For the CDR3, the DNA is TGTGCCATATCATGGACCGGGTCTAGCACAGATACGCAGTATTTT.